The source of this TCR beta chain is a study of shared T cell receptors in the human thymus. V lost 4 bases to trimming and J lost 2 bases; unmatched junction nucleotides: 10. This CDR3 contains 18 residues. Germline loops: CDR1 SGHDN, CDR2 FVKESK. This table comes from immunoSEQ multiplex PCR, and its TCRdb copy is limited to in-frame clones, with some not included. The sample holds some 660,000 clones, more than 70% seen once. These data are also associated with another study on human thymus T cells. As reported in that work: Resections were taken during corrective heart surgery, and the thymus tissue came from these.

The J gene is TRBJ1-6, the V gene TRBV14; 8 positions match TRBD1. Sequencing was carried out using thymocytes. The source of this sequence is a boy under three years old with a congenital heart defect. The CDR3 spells CASSLGQGRRPYNSPLHF. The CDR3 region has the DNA TGTGCCAGCAGCCTTGGACAGGGCCGACGGCCCTATAATTCACCCCTCCACTTT.